These 3 T cell receptor beta chains originate from one sample sequenced in a study of radiation and T cells in renal cell carcinoma. Using immunoSEQ multiplex PCR, the repertoire was profiled, and TCRdb retains in-frame clones only, with some absent. The sample lists around 140,000 clones; 75% to 90% were seen once. Time point noted: blood 4 weeks post-SBRT, at nephrectomy. Treatment of the sample: 15 Gy SBRT to primary tumor, nephrectomy 4 weeks later. Here the sequenced sample was blood, taken from a patient whose treatment included radiotherapy and nephrectomy. The receptors were gathered from a woman aged 45 to 65 with renal cell carcinoma.

This chain connects TRBV11-3 to TRBJ1-2; D gene unclear. The germline V gene encodes CDR1 SGHNT and CDR2 YENEEA. The CDR3 has 13 residues. V was clipped by 3 bases and J by 6 bases, with 11 bases between them. DNA for the CDR3: TGTGCCAGCAGCTTCTCCGGGGAGGATGGCTACACCTTC. It codes for CASSFSGEDGYTF.

The chain carries TRBV9 and TRBJ2-3; 15 bases fit TRBD2. The CDR3 consists of 17 residues. The V gene end was trimmed by 4 bases and the J gene end by 2 bases; junction bases not matched to a gene: 5. Germline V gene sequence: CDR1 SGDLS, CDR2 YYNGEE. CDR3 region: CASSKGLAGGFTDTQYF. The CDR3 DNA follows: TGTGCCAGCAGCAAGGGACTAGCGGGAGGATTCACAGATACGCAGTATTTT.

CDR3 bases: TGTGCCAGCATCAACGGGGGGAGAGACAATCAGCCCCAGCATTTT. Its protein is CASINGGRDNQPQHF. The chain is built from TRBV28 and TRBJ1-5; maybe TRBD1 (5 bases). The CDR3 contains 15 residues. Trimming took off 7 bases at V and 3 bases at J, with 16 bases between the two ends. CDR1 and CDR2 from the germline V gene are MDHEN and SYDVKM. Full variable domain (remainder filled in from reference TRBV28 and TRBJ1-5): DVKVTQSSRYLVKRTGEKVFLECVQDMDHENMFWYRQDPGLGLRLIYFSYDVKMKEKGDIPEGYSVSREKKERFSLILESASTNQTSMYLCASINGGRDNQPQHFGDGTRLSIL.